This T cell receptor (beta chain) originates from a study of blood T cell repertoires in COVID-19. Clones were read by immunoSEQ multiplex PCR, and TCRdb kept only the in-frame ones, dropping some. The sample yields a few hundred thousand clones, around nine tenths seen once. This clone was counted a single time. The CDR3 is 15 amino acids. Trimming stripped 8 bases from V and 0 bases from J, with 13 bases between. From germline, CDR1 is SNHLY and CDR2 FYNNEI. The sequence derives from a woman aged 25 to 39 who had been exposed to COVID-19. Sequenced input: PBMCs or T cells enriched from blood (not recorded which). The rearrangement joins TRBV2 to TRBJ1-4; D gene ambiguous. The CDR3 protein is CASGLESATNEKLFF. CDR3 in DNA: TGTGCCAGCGGCCTAGAGAGTGCAACTAATGAAAAACTGTTTTTT.